This T cell receptor (beta chain) emerged from a study of post-analysis software for immune sequencing data. Whole-study context: The cohort encompassed relapsing-remitting, secondary progressive and progressive-relapsing multiple sclerosis disease courses. Overall study results and limits: Same-batch samples co-clustered strongly by F measure. In patients, TRBV5-6, TRBV5-1 and TRBV20-1 belonged to five or six TRBV segments found more frequently than in controls. Comparison with controls showed significantly lower normalized Chao1 diversity in multiple sclerosis patients.

Included in the TCR beta cDNA libraries were unique molecular identifiers. Input amounts of 1 to 10 million T cells were used. These gave roughly 500,000 cDNA molecules, so each molecule approximated one T cell. TCRdb used MiXCR to reprocess the PCR reads, holding one entry per CDR3 protein. This sample has about 170,000 distinct CDR3 sequences, with roughly 31% found just once. Trimming left V 6 bases short and J 3 bases short, with 15 bases between. The CDR3 covers 14 residues. This clonotype was counted at least ten times. Its matching antigen is unknown. Sequenced material: blood. The chain carries TRBV12-3 or TRBV12-4 and TRBJ2-7, with TRBD1 as a possible D gene (5 bases). The sequence was collected from a girl aged 5 to 17 with multiple sclerosis. The CDR3 is CASRPGRGGYEQYF. DNA of the CDR3: TGTGCCAGCAGACCAGGGCGAGGTGGCTACGAGCAGTACTTC.